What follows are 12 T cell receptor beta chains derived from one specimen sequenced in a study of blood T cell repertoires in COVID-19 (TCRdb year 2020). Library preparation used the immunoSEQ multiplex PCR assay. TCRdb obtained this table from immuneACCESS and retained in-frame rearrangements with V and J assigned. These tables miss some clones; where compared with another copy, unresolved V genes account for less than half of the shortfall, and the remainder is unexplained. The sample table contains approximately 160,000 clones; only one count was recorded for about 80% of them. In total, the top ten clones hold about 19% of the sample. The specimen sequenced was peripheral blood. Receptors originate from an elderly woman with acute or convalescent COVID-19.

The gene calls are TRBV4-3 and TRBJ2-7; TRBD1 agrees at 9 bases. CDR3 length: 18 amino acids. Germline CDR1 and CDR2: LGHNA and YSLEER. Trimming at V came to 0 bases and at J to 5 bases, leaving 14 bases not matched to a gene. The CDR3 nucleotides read TGCGCCAGCAGCCAAGATCCACAGGGGGCCTTTGCTTCCAACGAGCAGTACTTC. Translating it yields CASSQDPQGAFASNEQYF.

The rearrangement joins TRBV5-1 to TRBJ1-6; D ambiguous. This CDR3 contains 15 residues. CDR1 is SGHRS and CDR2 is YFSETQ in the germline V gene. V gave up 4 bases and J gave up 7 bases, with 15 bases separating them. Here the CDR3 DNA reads TGCGCCAGCAGCGTTTCCGGGATTAAGAATTCACCCCTCCACTTT. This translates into CASSVSGIKNSPLHF.

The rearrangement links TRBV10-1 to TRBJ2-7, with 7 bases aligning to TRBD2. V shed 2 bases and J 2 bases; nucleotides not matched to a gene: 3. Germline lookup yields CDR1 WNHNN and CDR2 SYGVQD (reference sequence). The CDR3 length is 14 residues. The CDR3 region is CASSEAGAPYEQYF. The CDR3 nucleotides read TGCGCCAGCAGTGAGGCGGGAGCTCCCTACGAGCAGTACTTC.

CDR3 amino acids: CASSLTEDRGSYNEQFF. In nucleotides, the CDR3 is TGTGCCAGCAGCTTAACCGAGGACAGGGGATCTTACAATGAGCAGTTCTTC. The chain employs TRBV7-6 and TRBJ2-1, with TRBD1 identical over 9 bases. The trim removed 2 bases at V and 4 bases at J, leaving 9 bases unmatched. From germline, CDR1 is SGHVS and CDR2 FNYEAQ. The CDR3 loop spans 17 amino acids.

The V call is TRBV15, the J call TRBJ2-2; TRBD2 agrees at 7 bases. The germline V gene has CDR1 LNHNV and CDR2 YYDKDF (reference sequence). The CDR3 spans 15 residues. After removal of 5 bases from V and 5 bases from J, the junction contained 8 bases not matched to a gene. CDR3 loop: CATSDSGTTTGELFF. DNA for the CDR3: TGTGCCACCAGCGATTCCGGGACTACTACCGGGGAGCTGTTTTTT.

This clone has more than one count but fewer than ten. The CDR3 sequence is CAIKMGQSYGYTF. CDR3 sequence (DNA): TGTGCCATCAAGATGGGACAGAGCTATGGCTACACCTTC. The rearrangement links TRBV10-3 to TRBJ1-2, with 7 positions matching TRBD1. The CDR3 covers 13 residues. CDR1 is ENHRY, CDR2 SYGVKD, per germline. Trimming at V came to 7 bases and at J to 4 bases, leaving 6 bases not matched to a gene.

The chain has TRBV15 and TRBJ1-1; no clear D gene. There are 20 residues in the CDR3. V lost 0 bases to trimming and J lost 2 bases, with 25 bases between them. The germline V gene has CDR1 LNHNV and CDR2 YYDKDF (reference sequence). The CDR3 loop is CATSRDGRFAGRLENTEAFF. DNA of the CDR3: TGTGCCACCAGCAGAGATGGTAGGTTCGCTGGCCGACTTGAAAACACTGAAGCTTTCTTT.

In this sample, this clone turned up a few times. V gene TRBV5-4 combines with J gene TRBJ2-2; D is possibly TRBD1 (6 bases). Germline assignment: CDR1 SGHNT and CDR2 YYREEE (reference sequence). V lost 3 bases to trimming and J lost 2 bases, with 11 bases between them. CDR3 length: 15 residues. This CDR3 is CASSYGTYNTGELFF. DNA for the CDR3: TGTGCCAGCAGCTACGGGACATATAACACCGGGGAGCTGTTTTTT.

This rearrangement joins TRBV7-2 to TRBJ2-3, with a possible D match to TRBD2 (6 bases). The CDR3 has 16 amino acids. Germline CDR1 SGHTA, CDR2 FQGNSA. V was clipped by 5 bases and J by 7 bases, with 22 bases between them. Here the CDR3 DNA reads TGTGCCAGCAGCATCCATCGGGACTCGCCTTTGAATACGCAGTATTTT. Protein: CASSIHRDSPLNTQYF.

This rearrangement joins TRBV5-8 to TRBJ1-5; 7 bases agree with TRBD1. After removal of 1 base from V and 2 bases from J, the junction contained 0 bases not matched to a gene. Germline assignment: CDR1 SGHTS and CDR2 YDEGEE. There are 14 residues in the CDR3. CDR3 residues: CASSLTGGNQPQHF. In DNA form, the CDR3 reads TGTGCCAGCAGCTTGACAGGGGGCAATCAGCCCCAGCATTTT.

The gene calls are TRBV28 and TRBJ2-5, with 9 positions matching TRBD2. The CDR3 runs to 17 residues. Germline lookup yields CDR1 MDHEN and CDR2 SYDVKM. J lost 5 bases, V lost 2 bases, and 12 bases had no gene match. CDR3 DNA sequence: TGTGCCAGCAGTTTAGGCGGATGGCGGGAGGGGGAGGAGACCCAGTACTTC. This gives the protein CASSLGGWREGEETQYF.

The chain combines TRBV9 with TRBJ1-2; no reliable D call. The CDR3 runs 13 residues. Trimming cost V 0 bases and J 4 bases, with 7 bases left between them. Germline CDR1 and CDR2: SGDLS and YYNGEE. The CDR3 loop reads CASSVGEIYGYTF. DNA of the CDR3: TGTGCCAGCAGCGTAGGGGAGATCTATGGCTACACCTTC.